This T cell receptor beta chain was found in a study of blood T cell repertoires in COVID-19. Study in general: Samples came from the United States, Italy and Spain, spanning acute and convalescent COVID-19. T cells, B-cell-depleted T cells, or PBMCs supplied cDNA or gDNA.

This clone has more than one count but fewer than ten. The CDR3 spans 17 residues. The authors' processing: It was from reference gene primer amplification that nucleated cell counts were estimated. Sequenced by immunoSEQ multiplex PCR; TCRdb stores in-frame clones only, minus some. V and J calls and clone size come straight from that table; D and trimming were deduced from the DNA. Of more than 250,000 clones in the sample, roughly 86% were seen once. The TCR comes from a man younger than 30 with active or convalescent COVID-19. The sample was peripheral blood. The V gene is TRBV7-5, the J gene TRBJ1-4; the D segment call TRBD1 is taken from the table without a DNA check. TRBV7-5 is an annotated pseudogene. The CDR3: CARSLRSRTGGFEKLFF. DNA for the CDR3: TGTGCCAGAAGCTTACGGTCCCGAACAGGGGGATTCGAAAAACTGTTTTTT.